This TCR beta chain stems from a study of shared clonotypes between healthy human individuals. Study overall: Those who served as donors were a couple of women and three men between the ages of 18 and 49. General study results and limits: Donors were few, which limited the genetic and exposure-history diversity represented. The generation probabilities recorded for non-shared clonotypes fell below those of clonotypes shared by all four donors.

V was pared by 0 bases and J by 0 bases, with 5 bases between. In germline, CDR1 is SEHNR, CDR2 FQNEAQ (reference sequence). CDR3 length: 14 amino acids. As to this clone: Its antigen is not known. A far larger clone lies a single base away; this is likely a read error.

Assay used: immunoSEQ multiplex PCR; TCRdb lists only in-frame clones, some missing. The sample yields about a million clones, approximately 75% seen once. The chain couples TRBV7-9 to TRBJ1-2; the D is unclear. Sequenced material: memory CD4+ T cells from PBMCs. Subset described: CD45RA-negative fraction. The origin of this receptor is a man younger than 35 in good health. Some clones in this sample may be carry-over from other donors' samples. This chain's CDR3 is CASSLASSNYGYTF. The CDR3 DNA sequence: TGTGCCAGCAGCTTAGCATCCTCTAACTATGGCTACACCTTC. Together with reference TRBV7-9 and TRBJ1-2, the CDR3 gives the full variable domain: DTGVSQNPRHKITKRGQNVTFRCDPISEHNRLYWYRQTLGQGPEFLTYFQNEAQLEKSRLLSDRFSAERPKGSFSTLEIQRTEQGDSAMYLCASSLASSNYGYTFGSGTRLTVV.